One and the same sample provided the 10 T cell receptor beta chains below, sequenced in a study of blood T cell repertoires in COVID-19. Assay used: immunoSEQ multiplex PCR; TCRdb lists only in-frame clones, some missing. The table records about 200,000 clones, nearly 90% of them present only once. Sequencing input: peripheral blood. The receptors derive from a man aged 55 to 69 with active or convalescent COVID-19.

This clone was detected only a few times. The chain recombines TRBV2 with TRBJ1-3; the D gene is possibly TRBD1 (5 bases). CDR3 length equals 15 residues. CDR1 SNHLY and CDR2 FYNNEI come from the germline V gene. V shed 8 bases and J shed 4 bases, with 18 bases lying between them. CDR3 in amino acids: CASGAGLLSGNTIYF. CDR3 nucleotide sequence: TGTGCCAGCGGGGCAGGTCTCCTCTCGGGAAACACCATATATTTT.

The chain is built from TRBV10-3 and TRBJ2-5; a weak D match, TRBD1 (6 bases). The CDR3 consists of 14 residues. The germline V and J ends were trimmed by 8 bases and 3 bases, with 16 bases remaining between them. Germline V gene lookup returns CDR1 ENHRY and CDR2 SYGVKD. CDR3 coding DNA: TGTGCCATCCGCCGGGACAATGTTGAAGAGACCCAGTACTTC. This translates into CAIRRDNVEETQYF.

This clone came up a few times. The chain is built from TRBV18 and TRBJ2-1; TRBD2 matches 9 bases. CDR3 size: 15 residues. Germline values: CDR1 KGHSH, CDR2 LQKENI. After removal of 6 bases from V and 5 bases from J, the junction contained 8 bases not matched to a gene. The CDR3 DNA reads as TGTGCCAGCTCCCCCGGGGTAGCGGGGGACAATGAGCAGTTCTTC. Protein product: CASSPGVAGDNEQFF.

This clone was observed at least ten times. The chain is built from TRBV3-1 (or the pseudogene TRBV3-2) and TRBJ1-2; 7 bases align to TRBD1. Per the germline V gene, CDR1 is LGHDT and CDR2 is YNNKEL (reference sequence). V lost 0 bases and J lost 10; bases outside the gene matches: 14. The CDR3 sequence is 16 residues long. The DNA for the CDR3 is TGTGCCAGCAGCCAAGATCCCCCCGGGACAGCTACCTTCTACACCTTC. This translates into CASSQDPPGTATFYTF.

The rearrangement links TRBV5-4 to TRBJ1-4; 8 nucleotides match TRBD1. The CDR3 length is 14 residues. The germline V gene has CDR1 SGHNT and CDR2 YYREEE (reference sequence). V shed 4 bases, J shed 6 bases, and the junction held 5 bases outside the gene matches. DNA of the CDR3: TGTGCCAGCAGCCGTACAGGGGGGGATGAAAAACTGTTTTTT. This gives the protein CASSRTGGDEKLFF.

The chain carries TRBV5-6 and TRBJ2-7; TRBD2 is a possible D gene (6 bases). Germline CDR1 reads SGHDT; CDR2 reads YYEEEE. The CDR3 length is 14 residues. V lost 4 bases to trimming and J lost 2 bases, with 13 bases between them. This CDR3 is CASSRLASTYEQYF. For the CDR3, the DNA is TGTGCCAGCAGCCGCCTAGCGTCTACCTACGAGCAGTACTTC.

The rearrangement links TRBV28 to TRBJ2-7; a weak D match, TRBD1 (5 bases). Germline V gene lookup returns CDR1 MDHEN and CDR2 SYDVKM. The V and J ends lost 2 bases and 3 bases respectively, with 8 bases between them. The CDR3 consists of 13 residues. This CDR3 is CASSLKGYYEQYF. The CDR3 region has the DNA TGTGCCAGCAGTTTAAAGGGGTACTACGAGCAGTACTTC.

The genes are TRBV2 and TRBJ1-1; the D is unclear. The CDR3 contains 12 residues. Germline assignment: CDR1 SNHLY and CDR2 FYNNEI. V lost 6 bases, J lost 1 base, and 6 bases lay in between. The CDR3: CASSIPNTEAFF. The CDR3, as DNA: TGTGCCAGCAGCATCCCGAACACTGAAGCTTTCTTT.

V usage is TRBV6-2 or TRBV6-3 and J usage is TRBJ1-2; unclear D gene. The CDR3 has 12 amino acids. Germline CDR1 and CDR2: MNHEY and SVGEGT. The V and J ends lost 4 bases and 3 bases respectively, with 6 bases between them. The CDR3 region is CASSFGDYGYTF. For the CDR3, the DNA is TGTGCCAGCAGTTTCGGGGACTATGGCTACACCTTC.

This chain's CDR3 is CASSEMRDTDTQYF. DNA of the CDR3: TGTGCCAGCAGTGAGATGCGGGACACAGATACGCAGTATTTT. The genes are TRBV25-1 and TRBJ2-3; a weak D match, TRBD2 (6 bases). This CDR3 has 14 amino acids. V lost 3 bases to trimming and J lost 2 bases, with 9 bases between them. Germline V lookup: CDR1 MGHDK, CDR2 SYGVNS.